These 19 T cell receptor beta chains share one sample of origin, sequenced in a study of cytomegalovirus exposure and HLA in healthy donors (dated by TCRdb to about 2017). Library creation used the immunoSEQ multiplex PCR assay. A mixture of 60 forward primers for TCR Vbeta segments and 13 reverse primers for TCR Jbeta segments was used in the multiplex PCR. Entries here come from immuneACCESS through TCRdb and include only in-frame sequences with V and J called. Some clones fail to appear in such tables; in the studies checked, an unresolved V gene covers under half of the shortfall, and the cause of the remainder is unknown. The sample records more than 110,000 clones, roughly 80% of which are singletons. The top ten clonotypes cover over 1% of the sample. Sequencing used PBMCs. The receptors originated from a female donor in good health and CMV-seronegative.

This sequence joins TRBV14 and TRBJ2-2; no clear D gene. This CDR3 is 13 amino acids long. CDR1 is SGHDN and CDR2 is FVKESK in the germline V gene. Trimming removed 0 bases at V and 7 bases at J, with 6 bases between. The CDR3 nucleotides are TGTGCCAGCAGCCAAGAATGGCTCGGGGAGCTGTTTTTT. It specifies CASSQEWLGELFF. The full variable domain, completed using reference TRBV14 and TRBJ2-2, is EAGVTQFPSHSVIEKGQTVTLRCDPISGHDNLYWYRRVMGKEIKFLLHFVKESKQDESGMPNNRFLAERTGGTYSTLKVQPAELEDSGVYFCASSQEWLGELFFGEGSRLTVL.

The V and J genes are TRBV7-9 and TRBJ2-3; D possibly corresponds to TRBD2 (6 bases). This CDR3 has 16 amino acids. The V end was cut by 1 base, the J end by 0 bases, with 11 bases between. Germline lookup yields CDR1 SEHNR and CDR2 FQNEAQ (reference sequence). CDR3 sequence: CASSLGFGTSTDTQYF. The CDR3, as DNA: TGTGCCAGCAGCTTAGGTTTTGGGACTAGCACAGATACGCAGTATTTT.

CDR3 protein: CASSLGAGGLQETQYF. For the CDR3, the DNA is TGTGCCAGCAGCTTAGGAGCGGGGGGCCTCCAAGAGACCCAGTACTTC. This chain joins TRBV5-4 and TRBJ2-5, with 9 bases matching TRBD2. The CDR3 has 16 amino acids. Per germline, CDR1 SGHNT and CDR2 YYREEE (reference sequence). Losses at the gene ends were 2 bases for V and 1 base for J; bases not matched to a gene: 6. The variable domain in full, with the rest retrieved from reference TRBV5-4 and TRBJ2-5, is ETGVTQSPTHLIKTRGQQVTLRCSSQSGHNTVSWYQQALGQGPQFIFQYYREEENGRGNFPPRFSGLQFPNYSSELNVNALELDDSALYLCASSLGAGGLQETQYFGPGTRLLVL.

The chain is built from TRBV28 and TRBJ1-2, with 8 bases aligning to TRBD1. The ends lost 5 bases at V and 8 bases at J; junction bases unmatched: 4. Germline V gene sequence: CDR1 MDHEN, CDR2 SYDVKM. The CDR3 has 12 amino acids. This CDR3 is CASSGQGGGYTF. The CDR3 DNA is TGTGCCAGCAGTGGACAGGGCGGAGGCTACACCTTC.

V and J are TRBV27 and TRBJ2-5; TRBD1 is a possible D gene (6 bases). Germline lookup yields CDR1 MNHEY and CDR2 SMNVEV (reference sequence). CDR3 length equals 15 residues. The V and J ends lost 4 bases and 5 bases respectively, with 17 bases between them. The DNA of the CDR3 is TGTGCCAGCAGTTCCATGACAGGACAGACGGAGACCCAGTACTTC. This sequence encodes CASSSMTGQTETQYF.

This clone was detected once. V is TRBV5-8 and J is TRBJ1-5; D may be TRBD1 (6 bases). Trimming took 4 bases from V and 3 from J, leaving 11 bases between them. This CDR3 spans 14 amino acids. The germline gives CDR1 SGHTS, CDR2 YDEGEE. CDR3: CASSPRTVNQPQHF. CDR3 DNA sequence: TGTGCCAGCAGCCCCCGGACAGTCAATCAGCCCCAGCATTTT.

The chain joins TRBV19 to TRBJ1-1; 7 bases align to TRBD1. Germline trimming cut 5 bases from V and 6 bases from J; bases unmatched to any gene: 3. Germline-derived CDR1 and CDR2 are LNHDA and SQIVND (reference sequence). The CDR3 runs to 12 residues. In nucleotides, the CDR3 is TGTGCCAGTAGTCGACAGGGATCTGAAGCTTTCTTT. This encodes CASSRQGSEAFF.

The chain uses TRBV11-2 and TRBJ2-1; possible D gene TRBD1, 5 bases. V lost 4 bases and J lost 5, with 9 bases in between. The CDR3 runs to 13 residues. Germline V gene lookup returns CDR1 SGHAT and CDR2 FQNNGV. CDR3 sequence (DNA): TGTGCCAGCAGCTCCGACAGAGACAATGAGCAGTTCTTC. The encoded protein is CASSSDRDNEQFF.

Only a few counts were recorded for this clone. The chain has TRBV2 and TRBJ2-7; 12 nucleotides align to TRBD2. Germline CDR1 reads SNHLY; CDR2 reads FYNNEI. CDR3 length: 12 residues. V lost 6 bases and J lost 6; bases outside the gene matches: 0. The CDR3 DNA reads as TGTGCCAGCAGGACTAGCGGGAGCGAGCAGTACTTC. This translates into CASRTSGSEQYF.

The CDR3 protein is CASSQGDRLGNTIYF. The CDR3 nucleotides are TGTGCCAGCAGCCAAGGTGACAGGCTCGGAAACACCATATATTTT. The chain uses TRBV28 and TRBJ1-3, with D perhaps TRBD1 (6 bases). Trimming took 6 bases from V and 4 from J, leaving 16 bases between them. CDR3 length: 15 amino acids. Germline assignment: CDR1 MDHEN and CDR2 SYDVKM. Complete variable domain (other parts from reference TRBV28 and TRBJ1-3): DVKVTQSSRYLVKRTGEKVFLECVQDMDHENMFWYRQDPGLGLRLIYFSYDVKMKEKGDIPEGYSVSREKKERFSLILESASTNQTSMYLCASSQGDRLGNTIYFGEGSWLTVV.

The chain employs TRBV27 and TRBJ2-5, with 10 nucleotides matching TRBD1. The J call may be mistaken, given a closer DNA end match to TRBJ2-7. The CDR3 covers 14 residues. Germline values: CDR1 MNHEY, CDR2 SMNVEV (reference sequence). The chain's CDR3 is CASSPRDRGDEQYF. CDR3 coding DNA: TGTGCCAGCAGTCCCCGGGACAGGGGCGACGAGCAGTACTTC.

The chain is built from TRBV7-9 and TRBJ1-4; D is possibly TRBD1 (6 bases). The CDR3 consists of 14 residues. Germline CDR1 and CDR2: SEHNR and FQNEAQ (reference sequence). Trimming took 5 bases from V and 4 from J, leaving 11 bases between them. CDR3 protein: CASSQGQNNEKLFF. Written as DNA, the CDR3 is TGTGCCAGCAGCCAGGGGCAGAATAATGAAAAACTGTTTTTT.

Here the CDR3 DNA reads TGTGCCAGCAGCAAAGAAACAAGGGACAGGGTATCTCAGCCCCAGCATTTT. Protein product: CASSKETRDRVSQPQHF. The chain uses TRBV21-1 and TRBJ1-5; the table's D call of TRBD1 was not tested on the DNA. TRBV21-1 is a pseudogene segment. The CDR3 is 17 amino acids.

The J gene is TRBJ2-7, the V gene TRBV6-1, with 8 bases identical to TRBD1. With 6 bases clipped from V and 3 bases from J, the junction kept 4 bases outside the gene matches. In germline, CDR1 is MNHNS, CDR2 SASEGT. The CDR3 covers 13 residues. CDR3 sequence: CASSRTGYYEQYF. The CDR3 region has the DNA TGTGCCAGCAGCAGGACAGGGTACTACGAGCAGTACTTC.

The chain combines TRBV7-3 with TRBJ2-3; D remains ambiguous. Trimming stripped 5 bases from V and 2 bases from J, with 8 bases between. There are 13 residues in the CDR3. Germline V gene sequence: CDR1 SGHTA, CDR2 FQGTGA. CDR3 amino acids: CASSQDITDTQYF. In DNA form, the CDR3 reads TGTGCCAGCAGCCAAGACATCACAGATACGCAGTATTTT. Full variable domain (outside the CDR3, taken from reference TRBV7-3 and TRBJ2-3): GAGVSQTPSNKVTEKGKYVELRCDPISGHTALYWYRQSLGQGPEFLIYFQGTGAADDSGLPNDRFFAVRPEGSVSTLKIQRTERGDSAVYLCASSQDITDTQYFGPGTRLTVL.

This chain uses TRBV29-1 with TRBJ2-7; 9 bases agree with TRBD1. Germline V gene lookup returns CDR1 SQVTM and CDR2 ANQGSEA. The CDR3 has 14 amino acids. J gave up 2 bases and V 4 bases, and 6 bases lay outside the gene matches. The CDR3 bases are TGCAGCGTTGTGGGGGACAGGGACCCCTACGAGCAGTACTTC. Amino acids: CSVVGDRDPYEQYF.

On this clone itself: The junction differs from germline at one of its ends, possibly a read error. The chain carries TRBV7-7 and TRBJ2-7, with a weak D call TRBD1 (6 bases). The CDR3 length is 15 residues. The V gene's germline CDR1 is SSHAT and CDR2 FNYEAQ (reference sequence). The CDR3 is CASSYTGPLSYEQYF. CDR3 coding DNA: TGTGCTAGCAGCTATACAGGGCCTCTCTCCTACGAGCAGTACTTC.

CDR3 residues: CAIRIGGGDTEAFF. For the CDR3, the DNA is TGTGCCATCAGGATAGGTGGAGGGGACACTGAAGCTTTCTTT. V usage is TRBV10-3 and J usage is TRBJ1-1; tentative D call: TRBD1 (5 bases). The length of the CDR3 is 14 residues. Germline CDR1 is ENHRY and CDR2 is SYGVKD. V lost 6 bases and J lost 3, with 14 bases in between.

The chain uses TRBV5-1 and TRBJ2-7; 11 positions agree with TRBD2. Germline CDR1 reads SGHRS; CDR2 reads YFSETQ. Losses at the gene ends were 7 bases for V and 2 bases for J; bases not matched to a gene: 2. This CDR3 has 13 amino acids. CDR3 residues: CASRLAGTYEQYF. The CDR3 DNA follows: TGCGCCAGCCGACTAGCGGGGACCTACGAGCAGTACTTC.